What follows are 8 T cell receptor beta chains derived from one specimen sequenced in a study of cytomegalovirus exposure and HLA in healthy donors listed by TCRdb under 2017. The method was the immunoSEQ multiplex PCR assay. For the multiplex PCR, a mixture combining 60 forward primers for TCR Vbeta segments and 13 reverse primers for TCR Jbeta segments was used. In its TCRdb copy, this immuneACCESS table keeps in-frame sequences only and misses some clones. Where compared with another copy, unresolved V genes explain less than half of these, and the others have no known cause. Recorded for this sample are about 130,000 clones; approximately 17% of them occurred a single time. The ten top clones hold about 3% of the sample. The sequencing input was PBMCs. The receptors here all came from a female donor in good health and CMV-seropositive.

The rearrangement links TRBV4-1 to TRBJ2-7; no definite D call. Germline V CDR1 and CDR2: MGHRA, YSYEKL. The CDR3 has 13 amino acids. Trimming pared 0 bases from V and 1 base from J, leaving 4 bases between. The chain's CDR3 is CASSQERSYEQYF. Here the CDR3 DNA reads TGCGCCAGCAGCCAAGAGAGGTCCTACGAGCAGTACTTC.

The V and J genes are TRBV5-6 and TRBJ2-7; possibly TRBD2 for D (7 bases). This CDR3 is 14 amino acids long. Germline V gene sequence: CDR1 SGHDT, CDR2 YYEEEE. The V gene lost 8 bases and the J gene lost 2 bases, with 17 bases spanning the gap. DNA of the CDR3: TGTGCCAGGGGGGGGGCTAAATCTCCCTACGAGCAGTACTTC. Translating gives CARGGAKSPYEQYF.

The rearrangement uses TRBV29-1 and TRBJ2-7; TRBD1 matches 7 bases. CDR1 is SQVTM, CDR2 ANQGSEA, per germline. This CDR3 has 15 residues. The trim removed 7 bases at V and 0 bases at J, leaving 12 bases unmatched. CDR3 nucleotide sequence: TGCAGCGCCCAAACAGGGGTCCAGAGCTCCTACGAGCAGTACTTC. It translates to CSAQTGVQSSYEQYF.

The chain uses TRBV2 and TRBJ1-6; 7 bases map to TRBD1. The CDR3 covers 16 residues. Losses at the gene ends were 8 bases for V and 0 bases for J; bases not matched to a gene: 7. CDR1 SNHLY and CDR2 FYNNEI come from the germline V gene. The CDR3 nucleotides are TGTGCCAGCGGAGGACAGGCCAGCTCCTATAATTCACCCCTCCACTTT. Translated: CASGGQASSYNSPLHF.

The chain joins TRBV21-1 to TRBJ1-2; no check of the table's D call, TRBD1, against the DNA was made. TRBV21-1 is a pseudogene locus. The CDR3 spans 14 residues. CDR3 sequence reads: CASSKLWGIYGYTF. As DNA, the CDR3 is TGTGCCAGCAGCAAACTCTGGGGCATCTATGGCTACACCTTC.

V usage is TRBV7-8 and J usage is TRBJ1-2; D unresolved. The CDR3 is 13 residues long. V was cut by 6 bases and J by 2 bases, with 10 bases left in between. CDR1 and CDR2 from the germline V gene are SGHVS and FQNEAQ. In nucleotides, the CDR3 is TGTGCCAGCAGTAGCGACGGAAACTATGGCTACACCTTC. Translated: CASSSDGNYGYTF.

This clone was observed a handful of times. This chain joins TRBV21-1 and TRBJ1-4. TRBV21-1 is assigned pseudogene status. The CDR3 is 16 amino acids. CDR3 in DNA: TGTGCCAGCAGCAAATCCGGAGGGAACCGGCGCGAAAAACTGTTTTTT. Its protein product is CASSKSGGNRREKLFF.

In this sample, this clone turned up a few times. The chain couples TRBV2 to TRBJ2-7, with 9 nucleotides matching TRBD1. V gave up 7 bases and J gave up 0 bases; unmatched junction bases: 19. This CDR3 is built from 19 residues. Germline CDR1 SNHLY, CDR2 FYNNEI. The CDR3 loop reads CASMNPPGTGLQLSYEQYF. CDR3 coding DNA: TGTGCCAGCATGAACCCCCCCGGGACAGGGCTACAGCTCTCCTACGAGCAGTACTTC.